This T cell receptor beta chain was found in a study of metastatic and nonmetastatic thyroid tumors. Using MiXCR, TCRdb re-called clones from the PCR reads. Altogether 75,000 to 95,000 clones are present, more than 9.5% being singletons, with the ten largest covering over 9%. Until they underwent thyroid surgery, no patient had received any treatment. This clone occurred many times. The sequencing input was blood. This receptor was obtained from a female donor with papillary thyroid cancer or a benign thyroid nodule (not recorded which). Some clones in this sample may be carry-over from other donors' samples.

In nucleotides, the CDR3 is TGTGCCACCAGCAGAGACATCGGGAACTCCTACGAGCAGTACTTC. Its translation is CATSRDIGNSYEQYF. This sequence joins TRBV15 and TRBJ2-7, with a possible D match to TRBD2 (5 bases). V lost 0 bases, J lost 0 bases, and 9 bases lay in between. Germline V gene data show CDR1 as LNHNV and CDR2 as YYDKDF (reference sequence). The CDR3 extends over 15 amino acids.